The T cell receptor beta chain under discussion was sequenced for a study of T cells in Graves' hyperthyroidism and ophthalmopathy. This CDR3 comprises 14 residues. Trimming took 3 bases from V and 3 from J, leaving 11 bases between them. The germline gives CDR1 MDHEN, CDR2 SYDVKM. Researchers amplified the TCR beta CDR3 regions from RNA transcripts. First-round RT-PCR with HTBI primers amplified the TCR CDR3 region. One entry per CDR3 protein, called by TCRdb with MiXCR from the multiplex PCR reads. The sample lists about 400,000 distinct CDR3 sequences; about 16% were seen once. This clonotype came up many times.

This chain connects TRBV28 to TRBJ1-1; the D gene is possibly TRBD1 (6 bases). Input material: blood. The TCR sequence derives from a woman aged 30 to 39 with Graves' hyperthyroidism. CDR3 sequence (DNA): TGTGCCAGCAGTTTGGCCCAGGGGCACACTGAAGCTTTCTTT. It specifies CASSLAQGHTEAFF.